One sample yielded the 17 T cell receptor beta chains listed below, sequenced in a study of blood T cell repertoires in COVID-19. Only in-frame clones appear in the TCRdb table, and some are missing; sequencing was by immunoSEQ multiplex PCR. The sample contains about 120,000 clones, roughly 80% of which appear only once. Source material: peripheral blood. These receptors came from a man in his 70s with acute or convalescent COVID-19.

This chain uses TRBV4-1 with TRBJ2-1, with 9 bases fitting TRBD2. The CDR3 runs 16 residues. V dropped 2 bases and J dropped 5; count of bases not matched to a gene: 7. Germline CDR1 and CDR2: MGHRA and YSYEKL. The CDR3 is CASSQHPSGINNEQFF. The CDR3 DNA sequence: TGCGCCAGCAGCCAACATCCTAGCGGGATAAACAATGAGCAGTTCTTC.

This clone turned up a few times. V gene TRBV5-1 combines with J gene TRBJ2-2; D is undetermined. With 5 bases removed from V and 0 bases from J, the gap between germline ends came to 11 bases. The CDR3 is 15 residues long. CDR1 is SGHRS, CDR2 YFSETQ, per germline. CDR3 loop: CASRERSANTGELFF. DNA of the CDR3: TGCGCCAGCAGGGAACGGAGCGCGAACACCGGGGAGCTGTTTTTT.

This sequence joins TRBV7-2 and TRBJ1-5, with 7 positions matching TRBD1. The CDR3 loop spans 17 amino acids. V shed 1 base, J shed 3 bases, and the junction held 9 bases outside the gene matches. Germline-derived CDR1 and CDR2 are SGHTA and FQGNSA. The CDR3 nucleotides are TGTGCCAGCAGCTTAGGAGTCCGGGACAGAATCAATCAGCCCCAGCATTTT. Its protein is CASSLGVRDRINQPQHF.

J is TRBJ2-3 and V is TRBV14, with 8 nucleotides matching TRBD1. There are 14 residues in the CDR3. Germline trimming cut 5 bases from V and 6 bases from J; bases unmatched to any gene: 7. The V gene's germline CDR1 is SGHDN and CDR2 FVKESK. The CDR3 loop reads CASSLGQGMDTQYF. As DNA, the CDR3 is TGTGCCAGCAGCTTAGGACAGGGCATGGATACGCAGTATTTT.

This clone was picked up one time. V is TRBV19 and J is TRBJ2-7, with 8 bases fitting TRBD1. The ends lost 6 bases at V and 2 bases at J; junction bases unmatched: 12. This CDR3 has 16 amino acids. Germline V CDR1 and CDR2: LNHDA, SQIVND (reference sequence). The CDR3 region is CASSSVVGTGTYEQYF. In DNA, the CDR3 is TGTGCCAGTAGCTCCGTCGTAGGGACAGGTACCTACGAGCAGTACTTC.

The chain couples TRBV7-2 to TRBJ1-4; 10 positions agree with TRBD1. The CDR3 loop spans 16 amino acids. The germline gives CDR1 SGHTA, CDR2 FQGNSA. Trimming cost V 4 bases and J 5 bases; bases outside gene matches: 7. This chain's CDR3 is CASSSVGTGDNEKLFF. The CDR3 DNA reads as TGTGCCAGCAGCTCAGTAGGGACAGGGGACAATGAAAAACTGTTTTTT. Together with reference TRBV7-2 and TRBJ1-4, the CDR3 gives the full variable domain: GAGVSQSPSNKVTEKGKDVELRCDPISGHTALYWYRQSLGQGLEFLIYFQGNSAPDKSGLPSDRFSAERTGGSVSTLTIQRTQQEDSAVYLCASSSVGTGDNEKLFFGSGTQLSVL.

The chain combines TRBV7-2 with TRBJ2-3; 9 nucleotides line up with TRBD1. V was clipped by 5 bases and J by 3 bases; unmatched bases: 9. Germline V gives CDR1 SGHTA, CDR2 FQGNSA. There are 16 residues in the CDR3. The CDR3 DNA reads as TGTGCCAGCAGCCATGTCCGGGACAGGGCGACAGATACGCAGTATTTT. Residues: CASSHVRDRATDTQYF. Looking up the rest from reference TRBV7-2 and TRBJ2-3 gives the full variable domain: GAGVSQSPSNKVTEKGKDVELRCDPISGHTALYWYRQSLGQGLEFLIYFQGNSAPDKSGLPSDRFSAERTGGSVSTLTIQRTQQEDSAVYLCASSHVRDRATDTQYFGPGTRLTVL.

This clone was detected only once. V usage is TRBV9 and J usage is TRBJ2-3, with D possibly TRBD1 on 6 matching bases. Germline V gene data show CDR1 as SGDLS and CDR2 as YYNGEE. The CDR3 covers 16 residues. V was trimmed by 2 bases and J by 0 bases, leaving 13 bases between them. In nucleotides, the CDR3 is TGTGCCAGCAGCGTGTCCCCAGGGGACAGCACAGATACGCAGTATTTT. It codes for CASSVSPGDSTDTQYF. Using reference TRBV9 and TRBJ2-3 for the parts outside the CDR3, the full variable domain is DSGVTQTPKHLITATGQRVTLRCSPRSGDLSVYWYQQSLDQGLQFLIQYYNGEERAKGNILERFSAQQFPDLHSELNLSSLELGDSALYFCASSVSPGDSTDTQYFGPGTRLTVL.

This chain links TRBV4-3 with TRBJ2-2; 8 bases agree with TRBD1. V shed 3 bases, J shed 7 bases, and the junction held 10 bases outside the gene matches. Germline assignment: CDR1 LGHNA and CDR2 YSLEER. The CDR3 sequence is 16 residues long. CDR3: CASSHNTGQGFGELFF. The CDR3 DNA follows: TGCGCCAGCAGCCATAATACAGGACAGGGATTCGGGGAGCTGTTTTTT.

The chain is built from TRBV3-1 (or the pseudogene TRBV3-2) and TRBJ2-1; 8 nucleotides match TRBD2. The CDR3 consists of 14 residues. V was clipped by 7 bases and J by 9 bases; unmatched bases: 11. CDR1 LGHDT and CDR2 YNNKEL come from the germline V gene (reference sequence). The CDR3 protein is CASTPLAGGIEQFF. The CDR3 nucleotides read TGTGCCAGCACCCCTCTTGCGGGAGGCATTGAGCAGTTCTTC.

The chain has TRBV10-1 and TRBJ2-5, with no clear D. Germline V CDR1 and CDR2: WNHNN, SYGVQD (reference sequence). The V end lost 8 bases, the J end lost 2 bases, and 18 bases lay between the germline ends. The CDR3 length is 15 residues. The CDR3 protein is CASQEKTVLQETQYF. CDR3 DNA sequence: TGCGCCAGCCAAGAAAAAACCGTCCTACAAGAGACCCAGTACTTC.

This clone was detected a few times. The gene calls are TRBV19 and TRBJ1-1; a possible D gene is TRBD1 (5 bases). The CDR3 is made up of 15 amino acids. Germline lookup yields CDR1 LNHDA and CDR2 SQIVND (reference sequence). Between the trimmed V and J ends, which lost 7 bases and 3 bases, there was a span of 18 bases. This CDR3 reads CASTKGGVRDTEAFF. CDR3 sequence (DNA): TGTGCCAGTACCAAAGGAGGGGTTCGGGACACTGAAGCTTTCTTT. Based on the CDR3 plus reference TRBV19 and TRBJ1-1, the full variable domain is DGGITQSPKYLFRKEGQNVTLSCEQNLNHDAMYWYRQDPGQGLRLIYYSQIVNDFQKGDIAEGYSVSREKKESFPLTVTSAQKNPTAFYLCASTKGGVRDTEAFFGQGTRLTVV.

The CDR3 is CASSLPVTDTQYF. The CDR3 nucleotides are TGTGCCAGCAGCTTACCGGTCACAGATACGCAGTATTTT. J is TRBJ2-3 and V is TRBV13; no clear D gene. Looked up from germline, CDR1 is PRHDT and CDR2 is FYEKMQ (reference sequence). Trimming left V 2 bases short and J 2 bases short, with 5 bases between. This CDR3 has 13 amino acids.

The chain recombines TRBV7-8 with TRBJ2-7, with 12 positions matching TRBD1. The junction had 10 bases not matched to a gene; V was cut back by 3 bases and J by 1 base. The CDR3 sequence is 18 residues long. The V gene's germline CDR1 is SGHVS and CDR2 FQNEAQ. Written as DNA, the CDR3 is TGTGCCAGCAGCTTGACGGCCCCGGGACAGGGGGCATCCTACGAGCAGTACTTC. This codes for CASSLTAPGQGASYEQYF.

The chain combines TRBV5-1 with TRBJ2-5; TRBD2 aligns across 8 bases. Looked up from germline, CDR1 is SGHRS and CDR2 is YFSETQ. Germline trimming cut 0 bases from V and 2 bases from J; bases unmatched to any gene: 9. The CDR3 has 17 residues. The CDR3 spells CASSLAISGGDQETQYF. For the CDR3, the DNA is TGCGCCAGCAGCTTGGCCATAAGCGGGGGTGATCAAGAGACCCAGTACTTC.

This rearrangement joins TRBV6-6 to TRBJ1-5; 9 nucleotides align to TRBD1. J gave up 2 bases and V 2 bases, and 1 base lay outside the gene matches. Looked up from germline, CDR1 is MNHNY and CDR2 is SVGAGI (reference sequence). The CDR3 has 15 residues. Here the CDR3 DNA reads TGTGCCAGCAGTTACCGGGACAGGGGCAATCAGCCCCAGCATTTT. Translating gives CASSYRDRGNQPQHF.

The J gene is TRBJ1-1, the V gene TRBV6-5, with a tentative D call TRBD1 (6 bases). Trimming stripped 2 bases from V and 4 bases from J, with 14 bases between. Germline lookup yields CDR1 MNHEY and CDR2 SVGAGI. The CDR3 totals 15 residues. Here the CDR3 DNA reads TGTGCCAGCAGTTACGGGACAACCGGTGGCACTGAAGCTTTCTTT. Amino acid sequence: CASSYGTTGGTEAFF.